The TCR beta chain described here comes from a study of T cell repertoires in cytomegalovirus infection. In TCRdb, the reads were re-called with MiXCR into one record per CDR3 protein. The table lists some 100,000 distinct CDR3 sequences, around a quarter of them singletons. V lost 6 bases and J lost 4; bases outside the gene matches: 7. From germline, CDR1 is SNHLY and CDR2 FYNNEI. The CDR3 is 15 residues long. Material: CD8+ T cells from PBMCs. This chain connects TRBV2 to TRBJ2-7; 12 bases align to TRBD2. This TCR derives from a human donor in good health (CMV status not recorded). Some clones in this sample may be carry-over from other donors' samples. The DNA for the CDR3 is TGTGCCAGCAGCGCTCGTACTAGCGGGGGGTACGAGCAGTACTTC. Translation gives CASSARTSGGYEQYF.